These T cell receptor beta chains were read from a single sample in a study of shared clonotypes between healthy human individuals. Here immunoSEQ multiplex PCR was the method, and the copy in TCRdb shows in-frame clones only, minus some. This repertoire shows around 560,000 clones, approximately 95% found once; its top ten account for around 0.12%. Sequences were obtained from naive CD8+ T cells sorted from blood. The receptors originated from a woman aged 25 to 45 in good health. CDR3s include the opening cysteine and the closing phenylalanine or tryptophan. The D gene is left open where the match is weak. Clone sizes are given selectively: once, few, many, or a class where the clone is expanded.

>TRBV28|-|TRBJ2-1|TRBD2
CASSTKREGNYNEQFF
TGTGCCAGCAGCACGAAGCGGGAGGGAAACTACAATGAGCAGTTCTTC
>TRBV2|-|TRBJ1-2|-
CASSDTGIYGYTF
TGTGCCAGCAGTGATACAGGGATCTATGGCTACACCTTC
>TRBV2|-|TRBJ2-7|TRBD2
CASSRTERGRYEQYF
TGTGCCAGCAGTCGCACGGAGCGGGGCAGGTACGAGCAGTACTTC
>TRBV2|-|TRBJ1-1|-
CASSGSGGDPEAFF
TGTGCCAGCAGTGGTTCAGGCGGCGACCCTGAAGCTTTCTTT
>TRBV27|-|TRBJ2-7|-
CASSLGPGFPAYEQYF
TGTGCCAGCAGTTTAGGGCCAGGGTTCCCCGCCTACGAGCAGTACTTC
>TRBV14|-|TRBJ1-1|TRBD1
CASSQDREKWTEAFF
TGTGCCAGCAGCCAGGACAGGGAGAAGTGGACTGAAGCTTTCTTT
>TRBV10-3|-|TRBJ2-7|TRBD2
CAISEWGSGRFRDYEQYF
TGTGCCATCAGTGAGTGGGGTAGCGGGAGGTTTAGGGACTACGAGCAGTACTTC
>TRBV5-4|-|TRBJ2-1|-
CASSLGTPSSYNEQFF
TGTGCCAGCAGCTTGGGGACACCAAGCTCCTACAATGAGCAGTTCTTC
>TRBV29-1|-|TRBJ2-2|-
CSVDGSNTGELFF
TGCAGCGTTGACGGATCGAACACCGGGGAGCTGTTTTTT
>TRBV28|-|TRBJ1-3|-
CASSQGLNSGNTIYF
TGTGCCAGCAGTCAGGGATTAAACTCTGGAAACACCATATATTTT
>TRBV4-1|once|TRBJ2-2|-
CASGDQGIGELFF
TGCGCCAGCGGGGACCAGGGCATCGGGGAGCTGTTTTTT
>TRBV14|-|TRBJ1-2|-
CASSQDPGVGGYTF
TGTGCCAGCAGCCAAGACCCCGGCGTCGGGGGCTACACCTTC
>TRBV4-2|-|TRBJ2-2|-
CASSHYSVESTGELFF
TGTGCCAGCAGCCACTACAGCGTGGAGTCCACCGGGGAGCTGTTTTTT
>TRBV19|-|TRBJ1-1|-
CASSIVQNTEAFF
TGTGCCAGTAGTATCGTACAGAACACTGAAGCTTTCTTT
>TRBV4-2|-|TRBJ2-3|TRBD2
CASSQDPILAGSTDTQYF
TGTGCCAGCAGCCAAGATCCGATACTAGCGGGTAGCACAGATACGCAGTATTTT
>TRBV29-1|-|TRBJ2-1|-
CSVDYVSSYNEQFF
TGCAGCGTTGACTATGTGAGCTCCTACAATGAGCAGTTCTTC
>TRBV28|-|TRBJ2-7|-
CASSLPTPYEQYF
TGTGCCAGCAGTTTACCGACACCCTACGAGCAGTACTTC
>TRBV27|-|TRBJ2-7|TRBD2
CASSFSGTPYEQYF
TGTGCCAGCAGTTTTAGCGGGACGCCCTACGAGCAGTACTTC
>TRBV9|-|TRBJ1-1|-
CASSVASGLNTEAFF
TGTGCCAGCAGCGTAGCTTCCGGGCTGAACACTGAAGCTTTCTTT
>TRBV7-6|-|TRBJ1-2|-
CASSLGEGGYTF
TGTGCCAGCAGCTTAGGGGAGGGGGGCTACACCTTC
>TRBV7-8|-|TRBJ2-1|-
CASSLGSRGAYNEQFF
TGTGCCAGCAGCTTAGGCTCACGGGGGGCGTACAATGAGCAGTTCTTC
>TRBV5-6|-|TRBJ2-6|-
CASSLDLGAYFSGANVLTF
TGTGCCAGCAGCTTGGATTTAGGGGCCTACTTTTCTGGGGCCAACGTCCTGACTTTC
>TRBV5-4|-|TRBJ2-3|-
CASSFFPQASDTQYF
TGTGCCAGCAGCTTTTTCCCGCAGGCGTCAGATACGCAGTATTTT
>TRBV9|-|TRBJ2-7|-
CASSVVEGYEQYF
TGTGCCAGCAGCGTAGTAGAGGGCTACGAGCAGTACTTC
>TRBV4-1|-|TRBJ1-5|-
CASSQIGTGGNQPQHF
TGCGCCAGCAGCCAAATCGGGACCGGAGGTAATCAGCCCCAGCATTTT
>TRBV5-1|-|TRBJ2-3|TRBD2
CASSPAGTREVDTQYF
TGCGCCAGCAGCCCGGCCGGGACTAGGGAAGTAGATACGCAGTATTTT
>TRBV2|-|TRBJ1-4|-
CASSGIRTNEKLFF
TGTGCCAGCAGTGGAATAAGGACTAATGAAAAACTGTTTTTT
>TRBV23-1|once|TRBJ2-7|-
CASSQSKPTFRSYEQYF
TGCGCCAGCAGTCAATCGAAGCCGACCTTCCGTAGCTACGAGCAGTACTTC
>TRBV27|-|TRBJ1-5|-
CASSITGSNQPQHF
TGTGCCAGCAGTATTACAGGCTCCAATCAGCCCCAGCATTTT
>TRBV5-6|-|TRBJ1-2|-
CASSTGHYGYTF
TGTGCCAGCAGTACAGGGCACTATGGCTACACCTTC
>TRBV19|-|TRBJ1-2|TRBD1
CASSRDREGPNYGYTF
TGTGCCAGTAGCAGGGACAGGGAAGGTCCTAACTATGGCTACACCTTC
>TRBV7-9|-|TRBJ2-7|-
CASSPPRNEQYF
TGTGCCAGCAGCCCTCCCCGGAACGAGCAGTACTTC
>TRBV27|-|TRBJ2-3|TRBD2
CASSPTSGRLTDTQYF
TGTGCCAGCAGCCCAACTAGCGGAAGACTCACAGATACGCAGTATTTT
>TRBV7-8|-|TRBJ2-7|-
CASSLDFFLSSRYEQYF
TGTGCCAGCAGCTTAGATTTCTTTTTAAGCAGCCGCTACGAGCAGTACTTC
>TRBV19|-|TRBJ2-3|TRBD2
CASSRREGRSTDTQYF
TGTGCCAGTAGTCGGCGGGAGGGCCGTTCCACAGATACGCAGTATTTT
>TRBV5-4|-|TRBJ2-7|TRBD1
CASTFWTGFNEQYF
TGTGCCAGCACCTTCTGGACAGGGTTTAACGAGCAGTACTTC
>TRBV27|-|TRBJ2-1|-
CASSSPGGYLFIDEQFF
TGTGCCAGCAGTTCCCCAGGAGGTTACCTCTTTATTGATGAGCAGTTCTTC
>TRBV28|-|TRBJ1-1|TRBD1
CASRPHRDRTYLNTEAFF
TGTGCCAGCAGACCACACCGGGACAGGACATACCTGAACACTGAAGCTTTCTTT
>TRBV4-1|once|TRBJ1-1|-
CASSQETRVTEAFF
TGCGCCAGCAGCCAAGAAACCAGGGTAACTGAAGCTTTCTTT
>TRBV6-5|-|TRBJ2-5|-
CASSPPDRMETQYF
TGTGCCAGCAGTCCGCCAGACCGGATGGAGACCCAGTACTTC
>TRBV7-9|-|TRBJ2-7|-
CASSSAPGTPSYEQYF
TGTGCCAGCAGCAGCGCCCCCGGGACACCTTCCTACGAGCAGTACTTC